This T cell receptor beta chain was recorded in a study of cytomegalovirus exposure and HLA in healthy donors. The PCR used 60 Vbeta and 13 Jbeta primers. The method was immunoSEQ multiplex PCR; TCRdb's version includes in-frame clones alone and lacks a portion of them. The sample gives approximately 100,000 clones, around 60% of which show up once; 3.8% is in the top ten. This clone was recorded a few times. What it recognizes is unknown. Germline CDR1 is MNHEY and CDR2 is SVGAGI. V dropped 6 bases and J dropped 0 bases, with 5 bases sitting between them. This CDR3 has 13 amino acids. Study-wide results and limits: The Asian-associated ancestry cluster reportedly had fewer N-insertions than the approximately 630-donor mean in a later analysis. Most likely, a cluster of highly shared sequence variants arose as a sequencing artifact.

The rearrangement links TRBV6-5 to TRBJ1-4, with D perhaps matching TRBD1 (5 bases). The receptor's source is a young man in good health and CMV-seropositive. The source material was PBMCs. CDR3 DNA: TGTGCCAGCAGAGGGGCAACTAATGAAAAACTGTTTTTT. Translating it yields CASRGATNEKLFF.